The 4 T cell receptor beta chains below come from one sample, sequenced in a study of CD8+ T cells in alopecia areata. Reverse transcription of extracted RNA yielded cDNA, which provided the sequencing template. TCRdb keeps only in-frame clones here, not all; method: immunoSEQ multiplex PCR. The sample includes 270,000 or so clones, none of them occurring once. Pooled cells of cutaneous lymph node origin were sorted on CD4, CD8alpha, NKG2D, NKG2ACE and other markers. The sequenced material came from CD4+ T cells sorted from a lymph node. Receptors originate from a C3H/HeJ mouse with alopecia areata. Mouse MHC haplotype: H2-k.

This clone was counted between two and nine times. Genes here carry mouse names. Read sequence stops 4 residues before the CDR3 end, and the germline J gene provides the missing end. In the same sample, other DNA sequences code for this CDR3. This chain uses TRBV31 with TRBJ2-3, with TRBD2 identical over 11 bases. CDR1 is GKSSPN and CDR2 is SITVG in the germline V gene. The junction had 3 bases not matched to a gene; V was cut back by 3 bases and J by 4 bases. The CDR3 has 14 residues. The CDR3 spells CAWSRDWGSETLYF. Incomplete CDR3 DNA: TGTGCCTGGAGCCGGGACTGGGGGTCAGAA.

About this clone itself: Here the gene names and germline are mouse. Additional DNA sequences in this sample encode the identical CDR3. The CDR3 here is CASSQVGDNQDTQYF. CDR3 DNA, as far as it was read: TGTGCCAGCAGCCAAGTGGGGGATAACCAAGAC. The V gene is TRBV5, the J gene TRBJ2-5, with D perhaps TRBD2 (6 bases). Read sequence stops 4 residues before the CDR3 end, and the germline J gene provides the missing end. Deletions cut 1 base from V and 0 bases from J, with 8 bases between. Germline V gene data show CDR1 as LGHNA and CDR2 as YNLKQL (reference sequence). The CDR3 extends over 15 amino acids.

On this clone: Gene names denote mouse genes. The read comes to an end 3 residues before the CDR3 does, leaving the germline J gene to fill in the end. In the same sample, other DNA sequences code for this CDR3. The chain recombines TRBV19 with TRBJ1-6; TRBD1 might be the D (5 bases). TRBJ1-6 is identified as an open reading frame with a role that is uncertain. This CDR3 is 14 amino acids long. V lost 5 bases and J 1 base, leaving 7 bases between the germline ends. The germline V gene encodes CDR1 FNHDT and CDR2 SITEND (reference sequence). The CDR3 loop reads CASSRQSYNSPLYF. Incomplete CDR3 DNA: TGTGCCAGCAGCCGACAGTCCTATAATTCGCCC.

Note on this clone: Genes and germline are mouse. The sequenced fragment ends 4 residues before the CDR3 boundary, so the rest is inferred from the germline J gene. The identical CDR3 is also encoded by other nucleotide sequences in the sample. The gene calls are TRBV5 and TRBJ2-1; 12 nucleotides align to TRBD2. CDR1 and CDR2 (germline): LGHNA, YNLKQL (reference sequence). V shed 3 bases and J 4 bases; nucleotides not matched to a gene: 4. The CDR3 has 16 amino acids. The CDR3 sequence is CASSHPGTGGYAEQFF. The part of the CDR3 DNA that was read is TGTGCCAGCAGCCATCCCGGGACTGGGGGGTATGCT.